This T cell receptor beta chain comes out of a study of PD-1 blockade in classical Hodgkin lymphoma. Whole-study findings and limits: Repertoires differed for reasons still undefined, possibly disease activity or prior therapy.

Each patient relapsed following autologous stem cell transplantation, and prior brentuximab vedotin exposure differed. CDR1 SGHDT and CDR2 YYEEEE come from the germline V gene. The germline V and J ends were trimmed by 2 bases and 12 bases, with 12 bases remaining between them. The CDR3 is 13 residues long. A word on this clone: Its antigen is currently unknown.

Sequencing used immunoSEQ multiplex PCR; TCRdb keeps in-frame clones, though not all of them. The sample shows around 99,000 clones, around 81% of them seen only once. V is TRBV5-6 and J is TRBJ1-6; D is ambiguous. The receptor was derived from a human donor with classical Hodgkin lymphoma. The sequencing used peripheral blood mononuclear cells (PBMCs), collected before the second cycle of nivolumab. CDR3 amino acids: CASSLVGSGPLHF. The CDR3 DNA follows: TGTGCCAGCAGCTTAGTAGGGTCCGGACCCCTCCACTTT.